This is a list of T cell receptor beta chains from one sample in a study of blood T cell repertoires in COVID-19. Produced via immunoSEQ multiplex PCR; TCRdb's table is partial and in-frame only. The data show 150,000 to 200,000 clones, 87% seen once. Sequencing input: peripheral blood. These receptors were collected from a human donor in a cohort sampled during active COVID-19. Each CDR3 is given with its conserved first and last residue. The order of the fields is V gene, D gene, CDR3 length, clone size, J gene, CDR3 DNA, CDR3 protein. The D gene is left open where the match is weak. The size of a clone is reported for some rows only, either as once, few or many, or as a class for expanded clones.

TRBV20-1	-	14	-	TRBJ2-7	TGCAGTGCTACTGAGGCCGACTACTCCTACGAGCAGTACTTC	CSATEADYSYEQYF
TRBV13	TRBD2	16	-	TRBJ2-3	TGTGCCAGCAGCCGAACGGGAGGGAGACGCACAGATACGCAGTATTTT	CASSRTGGRRTDTQYF
TRBV28	TRBD1	13	-	TRBJ1-2	TGTGCCAGCAGTCCGTACAGGGGCTATGGCTACACCTTC	CASSPYRGYGYTF
TRBV9	-	15	-	TRBJ2-7	TGTGCCAGCAGCGTACCCCCAAGGGAGGCCTACGAGCAGTACTTC	CASSVPPREAYEQYF
TRBV10-3	-	12	-	TRBJ1-1	TGTGCCATCAGTTCTCGGAGCACTGAAGCTTTCTTT	CAISSRSTEAFF
TRBV29-1	-	13	-	TRBJ2-1	TGCAGCACTTACCGTCCCCGCTACAATGAGCAGTTCTTC	CSTYRPRYNEQFF
TRBV30	TRBD2	15	-	TRBJ2-3	TGTGCCTGGAGTGTATTTCCTAGCGGGGGAGATACGCAGTATTTT	CAWSVFPSGGDTQYF
TRBV27	-	16	once	TRBJ1-1	TGTGCCAGCCAACCGCAGACGGGACAACCGAACACTGAAGCTTTCTTT	CASQPQTGQPNTEAFF
TRBV2	TRBD2	14	-	TRBJ2-1	TGTGCCAGCAGTGGCGCGACTAGCTTCAATGAGCAGTTCTTC	CASSGATSFNEQFF
TRBV24-1	-	15	-	TRBJ2-3	TGTGCCACCAAAGCAGGAATCAACGGATTAGATACGCAGTATTTT	CATKAGINGLDTQYF
TRBV24-1	TRBD1	18	once	TRBJ1-2	TGTGCCACCAGTGATCCGAAAGCCCGGGACAGGGGCACTGATGGCTACACCTTC	CATSDPKARDRGTDGYTF
TRBV7-9	TRBD1	14	few	TRBJ1-1	TGTGCCAGCAGCCTTGGACAGGGGGGAAATGAAGCTTTCTTT	CASSLGQGGNEAFF
TRBV2	-	12	-	TRBJ2-7	TGTGCCAGCAGGGGGGGAACGTACGAGCAGTACTTC	CASRGGTYEQYF
TRBV29-1	-	14	-	TRBJ1-2	TGCAGCGTTAGGTTAGAGGAGTGGAACTATGGCTACACCTTC	CSVRLEEWNYGYTF
TRBV5-6	-	13	-	TRBJ2-7	TGTGCCAGCAGCTTGGCCCCGGTCCACGAGCAGTACTTC	CASSLAPVHEQYF
TRBV5-1	-	13	-	TRBJ1-4	TGCGCCAGCAGCTTGGGTCCGGGTGAAAAACTGTTTTTT	CASSLGPGEKLFF
TRBV5-1	-	13	once	TRBJ2-3	TGCGCCAGCCAGCTTGGAGTAGAAGATACGCAGTATTTT	CASQLGVEDTQYF
TRBV13	-	18	-	TRBJ2-5	TGTGCCAGCAGTCTACAGGGGACTCTTGAGGTCCCCCAAGAGACCCAGTACTTC	CASSLQGTLEVPQETQYF
TRBV9	-	16	-	TRBJ1-3	TGTGCCAGCAGCGATGGGCAGGGTCTCTCTGGAAACACCATATATTTT	CASSDGQGLSGNTIYF
TRBV19	TRBD1	12	-	TRBJ2-7	TGTGCCAGTAGTAGGACAGGATACGAGCAGTACTTC	CASSRTGYEQYF
TRBV7-8	TRBD2	18	-	TRBJ2-7	TGTGCCAGCAGCTTAACCCGGACTAGCGGCATTCCCCCCTACGAGCAGTACTTC	CASSLTRTSGIPPYEQYF
TRBV7-8	TRBD1	16	-	TRBJ2-7	TGTGCCAGCAGCTTAGCTCCCCGGACAGGGGTGGGCGAGCAGTACTTC	CASSLAPRTGVGEQYF
TRBV10-2	TRBD1	14	-	TRBJ2-7	TGCGCCAGCAGTGGGGGACAGAGCTCCTACGAGCAGTACTTC	CASSGGQSSYEQYF
TRBV5-6	TRBD1	13	-	TRBJ1-1	TGTGTGATCCGACAGGGGCGGAACACTGAAGCTTTCTTT	CVIRQGRNTEAFF
TRBV9	-	15	-	TRBJ2-5	TGTGCCAGCAGCTTCGGGACTCAACGGGGCGAGACCCAGTACTTC	CASSFGTQRGETQYF
TRBV12-3/TRBV12-4	-	12	-	TRBJ1-1	TGTGCCAGCAGTTTAGACAGGATAAAAGCTTTCTTT	CASSLDRIKAFF
TRBV7-9	TRBD1	15	-	TRBJ1-2	TGTGCCAGCAGCTTAGAGGTGACCGCACAGGGGGGCTACACCTTC	CASSLEVTAQGGYTF
TRBV7-9	-	17	few	TRBJ1-2	TGTGCCAGCAGCCCAAAGGACGGGGAAAGCTTCGTCTATGGCTACACCTTC	CASSPKDGESFVYGYTF
TRBV19	-	15	-	TRBJ2-7	TGTGCCAGCAGCTTCGACAGGTCCGTCGGGTACGAGCAGTACTTC	CASSFDRSVGYEQYF
TRBV30	TRBD2	17	once	TRBJ2-2	TGTGCCTGGAGTTGGGGACTAGCGGGAGGGCCATCCGGGGAGCTGTTTTTT	CAWSWGLAGGPSGELFF
TRBV5-1	TRBD1	14	-	TRBJ1-2	TGCGCCAGCAGCTTTGCTGACAGGGCGTATGGCTACACCTTC	CASSFADRAYGYTF
TRBV3-1/TRBV3-2	-	13	-	TRBJ2-1	TGTGCCAGCAGCTCCCCTAGATTCGGCGAGCAGTTCTTC	CASSSPRFGEQFF
TRBV28	-	14	-	TRBJ2-3	TGTGCCAGCAGTAACGGACTCTCCCGAGATACGCAGTATTTT	CASSNGLSRDTQYF
TRBV3-1/TRBV3-2	TRBD2	17	-	TRBJ2-3	TGTGCCAGCAGCCAAGCCTTAGCGGGGGGGCCGACAGATACGCAGTATTTT	CASSQALAGGPTDTQYF
TRBV6-6	-	15	-	TRBJ2-5	TGTGCCAGCAGTCGACGGGGGACAGTCCAAGAGACCCAGTACTTC	CASSRRGTVQETQYF
TRBV7-9	-	15	-	TRBJ2-5	TGTGCCAGCAGCTTATTCGTAGGGGGACAAGAGACCCAGTACTTC	CASSLFVGGQETQYF
TRBV5-1	TRBD1	14	-	TRBJ2-5	TGCGCCAGCAGCTCCTGGACAGGGTGGGAGACCCAGTACTTC	CASSSWTGWETQYF
TRBV27	TRBD1	16	-	TRBJ1-1	TGTGCCAGCAGTTTAAGGGGGACAGGGGGCCACACTGAAGCTTTCTTT	CASSLRGTGGHTEAFF
TRBV28	-	15	-	TRBJ1-3	TGTGCCAGCAGTTTTGGTCGGTTCTCTGGAAACACCATATATTTT	CASSFGRFSGNTIYF
TRBV10-3	-	12	-	TRBJ2-7	TGTGCCACCAGACTAGGCTCCTACGAGCAGTACTTC	CATRLGSYEQYF